Presented here are 27 T cell receptor beta chains from one specimen sequenced in a study of shared clonotypes between healthy human individuals. CD45RO-negative cells were positively selected for CCR7, leaving out terminally differentiated effector memory CD45RA+ cells. Sequencing used immunoSEQ multiplex PCR; TCRdb keeps in-frame clones, though not all of them. The sample has nearly 2 million clones, roughly 95% seen once. What was sequenced was naive CD8+ T cells sorted from blood. These receptors originate from a man younger than 35 in good health.

The chain combines TRBV29-1 with TRBJ2-7; 10 bases line up with TRBD2. V was pared by 7 bases and J by 6 bases, with 9 bases of the junction left unmatched. Germline V gives CDR1 SQVTM, CDR2 ANQGSEA. The CDR3 length is 13 residues. The CDR3 is CSETQREGPEQYF. DNA of the CDR3: TGCAGCGAAACTCAGCGGGAGGGCCCCGAGCAGTACTTC.

The V and J genes are TRBV6-6 and TRBJ1-4, with D uncertain. V dropped 8 bases and J dropped 7 bases, with 17 bases sitting between them. In germline, CDR1 is MNHNY, CDR2 SVGAGI (reference sequence). The CDR3 sequence is 14 residues long. As DNA, the CDR3 is TGTGCCAGCGCACCCGACCCCAGGAGTGAAAAACTGTTTTTT. Amino acids: CASAPDPRSEKLFF.

Concerning this clone: Other DNA sequences of this sample code for an identical CDR3. The chain couples TRBV27 to TRBJ1-1; D may be TRBD1 (5 bases). Germline CDR1 and CDR2: MNHEY and SMNVEV (reference sequence). The CDR3 covers 15 residues. The V end was cut by 0 bases, the J end by 1 base, with 9 bases between. The CDR3 DNA sequence: TGTGCCAGCAGTTTATCGCAGGGAGCGAACACTGAAGCTTTCTTT. Protein sequence: CASSLSQGANTEAFF.

As concerns this clone: The sample contains more than one DNA sequence encoding this CDR3. The chain combines TRBV2 with TRBJ2-7; TRBD1 is a possible D gene (6 bases). Between the trimmed V and J ends, which lost 8 bases and 2 bases, there was a span of 10 bases. The CDR3 has 12 amino acids. Germline V lookup: CDR1 SNHLY, CDR2 FYNNEI. The CDR3 DNA follows: TGTGCCAGCTCTGGACAGCCCTACGAGCAGTACTTC. Translation: CASSGQPYEQYF.

This chain connects TRBV2 to TRBJ2-4, with 14 nucleotides matching TRBD2. The CDR3 sequence is 18 residues long. The ends lost 1 base at V and 8 bases at J; junction bases unmatched: 10. Germline assignment: CDR1 SNHLY and CDR2 FYNNEI. The CDR3 protein is CASSEVAGTSGSGHIQYF. CDR3 sequence (DNA): TGTGCCAGCAGTGAAGTGGCCGGGACTAGCGGGAGTGGGCACATTCAGTACTTC. The full variable domain, in which reference TRBV2 and TRBJ2-4 provide the parts outside the CDR3, is EPEVTQTPSHQVTQMGQEVILRCVPISNHLYFYWYRQILGQKVEFLVSFYNNEISEKSEIFDDQFSVERPDGSNFTLKIRSTKLEDSAMYFCASSEVAGTSGSGHIQYFGAGTRLSVL.

The chain employs TRBV5-1 and TRBJ2-2; no reliable D call. The ends were cut back, 3 bases at V and 3 bases at J, with 12 bases in the middle. Germline-derived CDR1 and CDR2 are SGHRS and YFSETQ. This CDR3 spans 15 amino acids. In nucleotides, the CDR3 is TGCGCCAGCAGCTCCCTGGACCGATACACCGGGGAGCTGTTTTTT. The encoded protein is CASSSLDRYTGELFF.

The gene calls are TRBV7-9 and TRBJ2-7; 10 nucleotides agree with TRBD1. Germline CDR1 SEHNR, CDR2 FQNEAQ (reference sequence). V was clipped by 0 bases and J by 5 bases; unmatched bases: 4. CDR3 length equals 15 residues. CDR3 nucleotide sequence: TGTGCCAGCAGCTTAGCGCTCGGACAGGGGGACGAGCAGTACTTC. It yields the protein CASSLALGQGDEQYF.

This chain joins TRBV10-2 and TRBJ2-2; TRBD2 is a possible D gene (6 bases). V gave up 10 bases and J gave up 7 bases, with 16 bases separating them. Germline CDR1 is WSHSY and CDR2 is SAAADI. The CDR3 consists of 13 residues. The CDR3 sequence is CATLKGAGGELFF. CDR3 bases: TGCGCCACCCTTAAGGGAGCGGGCGGGGAGCTGTTTTTT.

This CDR3 is CASRRTEDVVTGWFF. Written as DNA, the CDR3 is TGTGCCAGCAGGAGGACAGAAGATGTGGTAACAGGTTGGTTCTTC. The V and J genes are TRBV6-5 and TRBJ2-1, with TRBD1 as a possible D gene (6 bases). The V end lost 6 bases, the J end lost 15 bases, and 27 bases lay between the germline ends. The CDR3 spans 15 residues. The germline V gene encodes CDR1 MNHEY and CDR2 SVGAGI.

The chain has TRBV29-1 and TRBJ2-3; D might be TRBD2 (8 bases). Trimming pared 1 base from V and 4 bases from J, leaving 18 bases between. The CDR3 has 16 residues. CDR1 and CDR2 from the germline V gene are SQVTM and ANQGSEA. The CDR3 sequence: CSVEGLTGTRADTQYF. The CDR3, as DNA: TGCAGCGTTGAAGGCTTGACAGGGACTAGAGCAGATACGCAGTATTTT.

About this clone: The same CDR3 arises from other DNA sequences in this sample as well. The V and J genes are TRBV6-5 and TRBJ1-2; D is possibly TRBD1 (6 bases). The CDR3 loop spans 14 amino acids. With 0 bases removed from V and 3 bases from J, the gap between germline ends came to 8 bases. Germline V gene data show CDR1 as MNHEY and CDR2 as SVGAGI. CDR3 sequence: CASSYSDSYYGYTF. The CDR3 DNA follows: TGTGCCAGCAGTTACTCGGACAGCTACTATGGCTACACCTTC.

The V gene is TRBV4-1, the J gene TRBJ2-7; D remains unclear. This CDR3 contains 16 residues. CDR1 MGHRA and CDR2 YSYEKL come from the germline V gene. V lost 0 bases and J 3 bases, leaving 15 bases between the germline ends. The CDR3 region is CASSQEGQVAIYEQYF. DNA of the CDR3: TGCGCCAGCAGCCAAGAAGGGCAGGTGGCCATCTACGAGCAGTACTTC.

This chain links TRBV11-2 with TRBJ2-1, with 10 bases identical to TRBD2. There are 17 residues in the CDR3. J was trimmed by 4 bases and V by 0 bases; bases with no gene match: 6. Germline CDR1 reads SGHAT; CDR2 reads FQNNGV. CDR3 nucleotides: TGTGCCAGCAGCTTAGAAGCTAGCGGGGGTCTTTACAATGAGCAGTTCTTC. Amino acid sequence: CASSLEASGGLYNEQFF.

The V and J genes are TRBV10-3 and TRBJ1-5, with 9 bases aligning to TRBD1. Germline V gene data show CDR1 as ENHRY and CDR2 as SYGVKD. CDR3 length equals 15 residues. V was pared by 2 bases and J by 5 bases, with 4 bases of the junction left unmatched. The CDR3 here is CAISEGTGMDQPQHF. CDR3 sequence (DNA): TGTGCCATCAGTGAGGGGACAGGGATGGATCAGCCCCAGCATTTT.

The chain uses TRBV9 and TRBJ2-6, with TRBD2 as a possible D gene (6 bases). Trimming stripped 5 bases from V and 4 bases from J, with 28 bases between. The CDR3 is made up of 20 amino acids. Germline V CDR1 and CDR2: SGDLS, YYNGEE. The CDR3 bases are TGTGCCAGCAGACGAACTTTCACGGGCGGGGCGACGGCAGGGGCCAACGTCCTGACTTTC. This encodes CASRRTFTGGATAGANVLTF.

This chain links TRBV6-8 with TRBJ1-1, with D unclear. V gave up 0 bases and J gave up 2 bases, with 13 bases separating them. The CDR3 is 16 amino acids. Germline values: CDR1 MNHGY, CDR2 SAAAGT. The CDR3 DNA sequence: TGTGCCAGCAGTTACTCGAACAGTCGGATCAACACTGAAGCTTTCTTT. Translation gives CASSYSNSRINTEAFF.

The chain uses TRBV11-2 and TRBJ1-6; D might be TRBD1 (5 bases). Germline CDR1 reads SGHAT; CDR2 reads FQNNGV. This CDR3 spans 15 amino acids. Trimming took 5 bases from V and 8 from J, leaving 16 bases between them. The CDR3 spells CASSTGALVHSPLHF. CDR3 sequence (DNA): TGTGCCAGCAGCACCGGGGCATTGGTACATTCACCCCTCCACTTT.

This chain uses TRBV5-6 with TRBJ2-3; 10 bases fit TRBD2. This CDR3 is 18 amino acids long. J was trimmed by 7 bases and V by 0 bases; bases with no gene match: 14. The V gene's germline CDR1 is SGHDT and CDR2 YYEEEE. The CDR3 loop is CASSLGAVLAGDWYTQYF. The DNA for the CDR3 is TGTGCCAGCAGCTTGGGAGCCGTGCTAGCGGGAGATTGGTATACGCAGTATTTT.

J is TRBJ1-5 and V is TRBV5-6; D is perhaps TRBD1 (6 bases). The CDR3 contains 17 residues. V was pared by 5 bases and J by 4 bases, with 22 bases between. Germline-derived CDR1 and CDR2 are SGHDT and YYEEEE. DNA of the CDR3: TGTGCCAGCAGGCGGGGGGCAAGGGGAGTGGGGAATCAGCCCCAGCATTTT. Protein: CASRRGARGVGNQPQHF.

The gene calls are TRBV15 and TRBJ2-2; TRBD1 agrees at 9 bases. CDR1 and CDR2 (germline): LNHNV, YYDKDF (reference sequence). The CDR3 sequence is 17 residues long. V lost 3 bases, J lost 5 bases, and 10 bases stayed unmatched. The CDR3 nucleotides read TGTGCCACCAGCAGGTCACAGGGGGCAAGTCGGACCGGGGAGCTGTTTTTT. It yields the protein CATSRSQGASRTGELFF.

The J gene is TRBJ2-7, the V gene TRBV6-7, with 10 nucleotides matching TRBD2. TRBV6-7 counts as an open reading frame of uncertain function. The CDR3 runs 16 residues. V dropped 2 bases and J dropped 2; count of bases not matched to a gene: 6. The CDR3 is CASSYPTSGDTYEQYF. The CDR3, as DNA: TGTGCCAGCAGTTACCCAACTAGCGGGGATACCTACGAGCAGTACTTC.

V and J are TRBV7-9 and TRBJ1-1, with no clear D. The CDR3 is 14 residues long. The germline gives CDR1 SEHNR, CDR2 FQNEAQ (reference sequence). V was trimmed by 2 bases and J by 1 base, leaving 8 bases between them. The CDR3 region is CASSLLEGNTEAFF. The CDR3 DNA sequence: TGTGCCAGCAGCTTATTGGAAGGGAACACTGAAGCTTTCTTT.

This clone has a handful of counts. The CDR3 nucleotides read TGTGCCAGCAGTTCCTCGGGGGGATCCTACGAGCAGTACTTC. Translated, it gives CASSSSGGSYEQYF. The chain carries TRBV28 and TRBJ2-7, with TRBD2 matching 7 bases. Trimming at V came to 4 bases and at J to 1 base, leaving 4 bases not matched to a gene. The V gene's germline CDR1 is MDHEN and CDR2 SYDVKM. The CDR3 extends over 14 amino acids.

The V gene is TRBV4-3, the J gene TRBJ2-4; D unclear. V was trimmed by 4 bases and J by 9 bases, leaving 13 bases between them. The CDR3 loop spans 13 amino acids. CDR1 is LGHNA and CDR2 is YSLEER in the germline V gene. This chain's CDR3 is CASSRDNDIIQYF. Here the CDR3 DNA reads TGCGCCAGCAGCCGCGATAATGATATCATTCAGTACTTC.

The chain links TRBV27 to TRBJ2-7; D is undetermined. V was shortened by 6 bases and J by 0 bases, with 9 bases between the two germline ends. CDR1 and CDR2 (germline): MNHEY, SMNVEV (reference sequence). This CDR3 has 13 residues. The CDR3 nucleotides read TGTGCCAGCAGCCAAACACCCTCCTACGAGCAGTACTTC. Translated: CASSQTPSYEQYF.

The J gene is TRBJ2-2, the V gene TRBV7-8; D may be TRBD2 (5 bases). Germline V lookup: CDR1 SGHVS, CDR2 FQNEAQ. Trimming cost V 0 bases and J 4 bases, with 9 bases left between them. This CDR3 is built from 15 residues. The CDR3 nucleotides read TGTGCCAGCAGCTTAGCGACCGAGGGCACCGGGGAGCTGTTTTTT. Translating gives CASSLATEGTGELFF.

The chain uses TRBV7-9 and TRBJ1-1; 7 nucleotides line up with TRBD1. The CDR3 extends over 18 amino acids. V lost 0 bases and J lost 4; bases outside the gene matches: 14. The germline V gene has CDR1 SEHNR and CDR2 FQNEAQ (reference sequence). DNA of the CDR3: TGTGCCAGCAGCTTAGCGGTCGGGACAGATCACCAACCCACTGAAGCTTTCTTT. It is translated as CASSLAVGTDHQPTEAFF.